A selection of T cell receptor beta chains follows, all from one sample in a study of blood T cell repertoires in COVID-19. Repertoires were generated with immunoSEQ multiplex PCR, while TCRdb's copy carries only in-frame clones and drops some. Of 75,000 to 95,000 clones in the sample, about 88% are singletons; the top ten hold roughly 2.8%. Source material: peripheral blood. These TCRs come from an elderly woman with acute or convalescent COVID-19. Each CDR3 is given with its conserved first and last residue. D genes are given only for firm matches. The listing skips clone size in some rows; elsewhere it reads once, few, many or a size class.

>13|-|-|TRBV30|TRBJ1-3
CAWDLKTGNTIYF
TGTGCCTGGGACTTGAAGACTGGAAACACCATATATTTT
>12|-|TRBD1|TRBV29-1|TRBJ1-2
CSCGQGGRGYTF
TGCAGTTGTGGACAGGGGGGAAGAGGCTACACCTTC
>14|-|-|TRBV5-4|TRBJ2-1
CATSTRGNYNEQFF
TGTGCCACCTCTACAAGGGGGAACTACAATGAGCAGTTCTTC
>14|-|-|TRBV6-2/TRBV6-3|TRBJ2-5
CASSYFGGGETQYF
TGTGCCAGCAGTTACTTTGGGGGCGGAGAGACCCAGTACTTC
>15|-|-|TRBV6-2/TRBV6-3|TRBJ2-7
CASSYSQRTTYEQYF
TGTGCCAGCAGTTACTCCCAGCGGACCACCTACGAGCAGTACTTC
>14|-|TRBD1|TRBV5-1|TRBJ1-1
CASSRGQGDTEAFF
TGCGCCAGCAGCCGAGGACAGGGGGACACTGAAGCTTTCTTT
>15|-|TRBD1|TRBV30|TRBJ1-4
CAWNPQDRGNEKLFF
TGTGCCTGGAACCCCCAAGACAGGGGGAATGAAAAACTGTTTTTT
>13|-|TRBD1|TRBV2|TRBJ1-1
CASSLRTGGVAFF
TGTGCCAGCAGTCTGAGGACAGGGGGTGTAGCTTTCTTT
>14|-|-|TRBV3-1/TRBV3-2|TRBJ1-1
CASSQDTVSTEAFF
TGTGCCAGCAGCCAAGATACGGTGTCCACTGAAGCTTTCTTT
>11|-|-|TRBV20-1|TRBJ2-1
CSAYDISEQFF
TGCAGTGCTTACGACATAAGTGAGCAGTTCTTC
>16|-|-|TRBV5-1|TRBJ1-2
CASSSTSFGTLYGYTF
TGCGCCAGCAGCTCTACGTCCTTCGGGACACTCTATGGCTACACCTTC
>14|once|TRBD1|TRBV6-4|TRBJ2-2
CASSGQANTGELFF
TGTGCCAGCAGCGGACAGGCGAACACCGGGGAGCTGTTTTTT
>13|-|-|TRBV5-4|TRBJ1-2
CASSLAGRGIYTF
TGTGCCAGCAGCTTGGCCGGGAGGGGAATCTACACCTTC
>15|-|TRBD2|TRBV7-2|TRBJ2-3
CAAAPWGGPSDTQYF
TGTGCCGCGGCCCCATGGGGAGGGCCCTCAGATACGCAGTATTTT
>15|-|-|TRBV5-1|TRBJ2-6
CASSSVFSGANVLTF
TGCGCCAGCAGCTCAGTATTCTCTGGGGCCAACGTCCTGACTTTC
>13|-|-|TRBV4-1|TRBJ1-2
CASSQEPGMRYTF
TGCGCCAGCAGCCAAGAACCCGGGATGCGCTACACCTTC
>15|-|-|TRBV6-5|TRBJ1-5
CASSVGFSSNQPQHF
TGTGCCAGCTCGGTCGGGTTTTCAAGCAATCAGCCCCAGCATTTT
>15|-|-|TRBV6-1|TRBJ1-1
CASSESEGGVTEAFF
TGTGCCAGCAGTGAATCCGAGGGAGGGGTCACTGAAGCTTTCTTT
>16|-|-|TRBV5-5|TRBJ1-6
CASSLAPLGQNSPLHF
TGTGCCAGCAGCTTGGCCCCACTGGGGCAAAATTCACCCCTCCACTTT
>20|-|TRBD1|TRBV19|TRBJ1-1
CASSRRDRGFLGAANTEAFF
TGTGCCAGTAGTCGCCGGGACAGGGGGTTTTTGGGCGCCGCGAACACTGAAGCTTTCTTT
>15|-|-|TRBV4-2|TRBJ1-2
CASSQVPEEGYGYTF
TGTGCCAGCAGCCAAGTACCAGAAGAGGGCTATGGCTACACCTTC
>12|-|-|TRBV2|TRBJ1-2
CASSEVSYGYTF
TGTGCCAGCAGTGAAGTCAGCTATGGCTACACCTTC
>15|-|TRBD1|TRBV5-1|TRBJ2-7
CASSLAIGTAYEQYF
TGCGCCAGCAGCTTGGCCATCGGGACAGCCTACGAGCAGTACTTC
>14|once|TRBD1|TRBV6-5|TRBJ1-5
CASSRGTGNQPQHF
TGTGCCAGCAGCCGTGGGACAGGGAATCAGCCCCAGCATTTT
>14|-|-|TRBV29-1|TRBJ2-3
CSVSGLQAMDTQYF
TGCAGCGTGTCGGGACTGCAGGCGATGGATACGCAGTATTTT
>15|-|-|TRBV27|TRBJ1-2
CASSRVEGGLYGYTF
TGTGCCAGCAGTAGAGTAGAAGGGGGTCTTTATGGCTACACCTTC
>16|-|TRBD2|TRBV5-1|TRBJ2-5
CASSLGLAGTQETQYF
TGCGCCAGCAGCCTGGGACTAGCGGGCACACAAGAGACCCAGTACTTC
>13|-|-|TRBV12-3/TRBV12-4|TRBJ1-1
CASSPYGGAEAFF
TGTGCCAGCAGTCCGTATGGGGGCGCTGAAGCTTTCTTT
>16|-|TRBD1|TRBV5-4|TRBJ1-4
CASSSPGQGEREKLFF
TGTGCCAGCAGCTCCCCCGGACAGGGAGAGAGGGAAAAACTGTTTTTT
>14|-|-|TRBV18|TRBJ2-3
CASSPIGTLDTQYF
TGTGCCAGCTCACCAATCGGGACTTTGGATACGCAGTATTTT
>15|-|-|TRBV7-9|TRBJ2-6
CASSSRDSGANVLTF
TGTGCCAGCAGCAGCAGGGACTCTGGGGCCAACGTCCTGACTTTC
>14|-|TRBD2|TRBV5-5|TRBJ2-7
CASSLAGGTYEQYF
TGTGCCAGCAGCTTAGCGGGGGGAACCTACGAGCAGTACTTC
>15|-|TRBD2|TRBV27|TRBJ2-7
CASRGGLAASYEQYF
TGTGCCAGCCGGGGGGGACTAGCGGCCTCCTACGAGCAGTACTTC
>14|-|TRBD2|TRBV30|TRBJ2-2
CAWASGPNTGELFF
TGTGCCTGGGCTAGCGGCCCGAACACCGGGGAGCTGTTTTTT
>14|-|-|TRBV18|TRBJ1-5
CASSIGHSNQPQHF
TGTGCCAGCTCCATCGGACATTCCAATCAGCCCCAGCATTTT
>16|-|TRBD1|TRBV7-8|TRBJ1-1
CASSRGTGGVGTEAFF
TGTGCCAGCAGCCGAGGGACAGGGGGTGTGGGCACTGAAGCTTTCTTT
>17|-|TRBD1|TRBV4-3|TRBJ2-7
CASSREILPGQPYEQYF
TGCGCCAGCAGCAGGGAGATTTTACCGGGACAGCCCTACGAGCAGTACTTC
>14|once|-|TRBV5-1|TRBJ1-1
CASSPGGQHTEAFF
TGCGCCAGCAGCCCGGGAGGGCAGCACACTGAAGCTTTCTTT
>15|-|TRBD1|TRBV27|TRBJ1-2
CASSPGGRGRYGYTF
TGTGCCAGCAGTCCCGGTGGCAGGGGGAGGTATGGCTACACCTTC
>15|-|-|TRBV19|TRBJ2-7
CASSIGRRSSYEQYF
TGTGCCAGTAGTATAGGCCGGCGGAGCTCCTACGAGCAGTACTTC